The 20 T cell receptor beta chains below all came from one sample that was sequenced in a study of cytomegalovirus exposure and HLA in healthy donors. 13 Jbeta primers and 60 Vbeta primers were used for the PCR. TCRdb's copy holds only in-frame clones and misses some; the assay was immunoSEQ multiplex PCR. Its table records approximately 210,000 clones. Sequencing used PBMCs. The receptors derive from a woman aged 30 to 39 in good health and CMV-seropositive.

This chain links TRBV7-7 with TRBJ2-7, with TRBD1 identical over 10 bases. The CDR3 has 14 residues. V shed 5 bases and J 5 bases; nucleotides not matched to a gene: 6. Germline values: CDR1 SSHAT, CDR2 FNYEAQ (reference sequence). CDR3 protein: CASSRGQGRDEQYF. The CDR3 coding sequence is TGTGCCAGCAGCAGGGGACAGGGGAGGGACGAGCAGTACTTC.

The rearrangement joins TRBV6-5 to TRBJ2-7; TRBD1 agrees at 9 bases. V gave up 5 bases and J gave up 2 bases; unmatched junction bases: 1. CDR3 length equals 13 residues. Per germline, CDR1 MNHEY and CDR2 SVGAGI. CDR3 sequence: CASSTGGPYEQYF. CDR3 sequence (DNA): TGTGCCAGCAGTACAGGGGGCCCCTACGAGCAGTACTTC.

The J gene is TRBJ1-1, the V gene TRBV5-5; a possible D gene is TRBD1 (6 bases). CDR1 SGHKS and CDR2 YYEKEE come from the germline V gene (reference sequence). V dropped 4 bases and J dropped 6 bases, with 16 bases sitting between them. CDR3 length equals 14 residues. CDR3 amino acids: CASSIRTDPAEAFF. The CDR3 DNA reads TGTGCCAGCAGCATTAGGACAGACCCCGCTGAAGCTTTCTTT.

The CDR3 sequence is CASSLGRQGRPQIYNEQFF. The CDR3 DNA sequence: TGTGCCAGCAGCTTAGGTCGGCAGGGTAGACCCCAGATCTACAATGAGCAGTTCTTC. The chain recombines TRBV7-2 with TRBJ2-1; maybe TRBD1 (5 bases). Germline V gene sequence: CDR1 SGHTA, CDR2 FQGNSA. Trimming pared 1 base from V and 3 bases from J, leaving 22 bases between. This CDR3 contains 19 residues.

V usage is TRBV19 and J usage is TRBJ2-1; the match to TRBD2 covers 15 bases. Germline lookup yields CDR1 LNHDA and CDR2 SQIVND (reference sequence). The CDR3 consists of 14 residues. With V trimmed by 6 bases and J by 9 bases, 3 bases remained unmatched. The CDR3 sequence: CASSGTSGRSEQFF. The CDR3 region has the DNA TGTGCCAGTAGCGGGACTAGCGGGAGGAGTGAGCAGTTCTTC.

This chain joins TRBV6-5 and TRBJ1-2, with a tentative D call TRBD1 (6 bases). CDR1 and CDR2 from the germline V gene are MNHEY and SVGAGI. Trimming took 0 bases from V and 7 from J, leaving 18 bases between them. This CDR3 region has 16 residues. DNA of the CDR3: TGTGCCAGCAGTTACTCGAATAAGGGGGGGAAAACTGGCTACACCTTC. Translated: CASSYSNKGGKTGYTF.

V usage is TRBV14 and J usage is TRBJ2-1, with a possible D match to TRBD2 (6 bases). This CDR3 has 13 amino acids. From germline, CDR1 is SGHDN and CDR2 FVKESK. The V gene lost 7 bases and the J gene lost 2 bases, with 9 bases spanning the gap. CDR3 DNA: TGTGCCAGCACCCGGGGGACCTACAATGAGCAGTTCTTC. This translates into CASTRGTYNEQFF.

The rearrangement uses TRBV6-1 and TRBJ1-2; weak D call: TRBD1 (5 bases). Per germline, CDR1 MNHNS and CDR2 SASEGT. CDR3 length: 13 residues. V lost 5 bases and J lost 8, with 15 bases in between. CDR3 sequence (DNA): TGTGCCAGCAGTTATATAGGGGCGAGCGGCTACACCTTC. As protein: CASSYIGASGYTF.

The chain combines TRBV6-6 with TRBJ2-7; TRBD1 agrees at 9 bases. CDR3 length equals 15 residues. From germline, CDR1 is MNHNY and CDR2 SVGAGI (reference sequence). Trimming at V came to 6 bases and at J to 3 bases, leaving 9 bases not matched to a gene. The CDR3 loop is CASSYLTGQGYEQYF. CDR3 DNA sequence: TGTGCCAGCAGCTATCTTACGGGACAGGGCTACGAGCAGTACTTC.

The chain is built from TRBV5-1 and TRBJ2-7, with TRBD2 as a possible D gene (5 bases). Trimming took off 5 bases at V and 2 bases at J, with 11 bases between the two ends. Germline CDR1 SGHRS, CDR2 YFSETQ. The CDR3 is 13 amino acids. CDR3 DNA sequence: TGCGCCAGCAGGAGGGAGTTTGCCTACGAGCAGTACTTC. Its translation is CASRREFAYEQYF.

V usage is TRBV5-1 and J usage is TRBJ1-1; 7 bases align to TRBD1. This CDR3 spans 16 amino acids. Germline trimming cut 0 bases from V and 0 bases from J; bases unmatched to any gene: 5. Germline V gene sequence: CDR1 SGHRS, CDR2 YFSETQ. The DNA of the CDR3 is TGCGCCAGCAGCTTGGAAACAGGGGCCCTGAACACTGAAGCTTTCTTT. Amino acid sequence: CASSLETGALNTEAFF.

The rearrangement uses TRBV30 and TRBJ2-3, with D possibly TRBD1 on 6 matching bases. The CDR3 has 15 amino acids. Germline V gene lookup returns CDR1 GTSNPN and CDR2 SVGIG (reference sequence). Trimming took off 4 bases at V and 2 bases at J, with 16 bases between the two ends. Here the CDR3 reads CAWKTQGGDTDTQYF. The CDR3 DNA is TGTGCCTGGAAAACACAGGGTGGTGACACAGATACGCAGTATTTT.

The rearrangement uses TRBV2 and TRBJ2-1, with D hard to call. The germline V gene has CDR1 SNHLY and CDR2 FYNNEI. The CDR3 sequence is 15 residues long. V was shortened by 4 bases and J by 1 base, with 11 bases between the two germline ends. The CDR3 here is CASSVEANSYNEQFF. Written as DNA, the CDR3 is TGTGCCAGCAGTGTAGAAGCGAATTCCTACAATGAGCAGTTCTTC.

The chain combines TRBV6-4 with TRBJ2-1, with TRBD2 identical over 7 bases. The CDR3 covers 16 residues. Germline lookup yields CDR1 MRHNA and CDR2 SNTAGT. Unmatched junction bases numbered 13, after V lost 7 bases and J lost 4 bases. The CDR3: CASKPPILAPYNEQFF. The CDR3 nucleotides read TGTGCCAGCAAGCCCCCAATACTAGCGCCGTACAATGAGCAGTTCTTC.

The V and J genes are TRBV30 and TRBJ2-7; D might be TRBD2 (6 bases). Germline values: CDR1 GTSNPN, CDR2 SVGIG (reference sequence). V gave up 0 bases and J gave up 5 bases, with 8 bases separating them. CDR3 length equals 12 residues. The CDR3 spells CAWSVLANEQYF. The CDR3 DNA sequence: TGTGCCTGGAGTGTACTAGCTAACGAGCAGTACTTC. The full variable domain, rest sourced from reference TRBV30 and TRBJ2-7, is SQTIHQWPATLVQPVGSPLSLECTVEGTSNPNLYWYRQAAGRGLQLLFYSVGIGQISSEVPQNLSASRPQDRQFILSSKKLLLSDSGFYLCAWSVLANEQYFGPGTRLTVT.

The V and J genes are TRBV5-1 and TRBJ2-7; TRBD1 aligns across 7 bases. Trimming took 5 bases from V and 4 from J; bases not matched to a gene: 6. The CDR3 consists of 13 residues. The germline gives CDR1 SGHRS, CDR2 YFSETQ. The CDR3, as DNA: TGCGCCAGCAGTTTGACAGGGAAGTACGAGCAGTACTTC. Translating gives CASSLTGKYEQYF.

The rearrangement joins TRBV4-1 to TRBJ2-3, with 9 bases fitting TRBD1. The CDR3 runs 17 residues. V shed 0 bases, J shed 6 bases, and the junction held 10 bases outside the gene matches. Germline values: CDR1 MGHRA, CDR2 YSYEKL. CDR3 DNA sequence: TGCGCCAGCAGCCAAGATCCGTCCCGGGACAGGGTCGATACGCAGTATTTT. Residues: CASSQDPSRDRVDTQYF.

The chain combines TRBV7-8 with TRBJ2-7; 8 positions match TRBD1. V lost 3 bases and J lost 2; bases outside the gene matches: 6. The CDR3 loop spans 15 amino acids. Germline V lookup: CDR1 SGHVS, CDR2 FQNEAQ. DNA of the CDR3: TGTGCCAGCAGCTTCACCGGGACAGGTCCCTACGAGCAGTACTTC. Encoded protein: CASSFTGTGPYEQYF.

The chain has TRBV25-1 and TRBJ1-2; TRBD1 is a possible D gene (6 bases). CDR1 MGHDK and CDR2 SYGVNS come from the germline V gene. V shed 2 bases and J shed 6 bases, with 7 bases lying between them. The CDR3 has 12 residues. Written as DNA, the CDR3 is TGTGCCAGCAGTGAAAGACAGGATGGCTACACCTTC. Translating gives CASSERQDGYTF.

This chain connects TRBV5-1 to TRBJ2-7; possible D gene TRBD2, 6 bases. V was cut by 6 bases and J by 2 bases, with 12 bases left in between. Germline assignment: CDR1 SGHRS and CDR2 YFSETQ. This CDR3 is 13 amino acids long. The CDR3 DNA reads as TGCGCCAGCAACCGGACTATTACCTACGAGCAGTACTTC. Protein sequence: CASNRTITYEQYF.